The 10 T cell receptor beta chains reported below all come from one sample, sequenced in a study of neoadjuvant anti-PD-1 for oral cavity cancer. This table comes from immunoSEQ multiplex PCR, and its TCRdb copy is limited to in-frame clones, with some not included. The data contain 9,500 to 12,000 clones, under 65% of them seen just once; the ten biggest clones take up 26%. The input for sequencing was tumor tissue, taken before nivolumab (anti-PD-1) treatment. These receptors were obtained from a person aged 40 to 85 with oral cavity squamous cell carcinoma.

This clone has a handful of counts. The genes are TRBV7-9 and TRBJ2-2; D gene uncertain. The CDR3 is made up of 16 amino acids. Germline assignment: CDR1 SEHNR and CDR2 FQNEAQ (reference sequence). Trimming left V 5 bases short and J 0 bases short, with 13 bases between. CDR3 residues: CASSHMSGPNTGELFF. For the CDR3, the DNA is TGTGCCAGCAGCCACATGAGTGGCCCGAACACCGGGGAGCTGTTTTTT.

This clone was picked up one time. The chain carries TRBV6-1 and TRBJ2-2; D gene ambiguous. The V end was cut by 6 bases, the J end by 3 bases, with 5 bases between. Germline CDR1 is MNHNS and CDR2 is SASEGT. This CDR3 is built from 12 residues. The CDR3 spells CASREYTGELFF. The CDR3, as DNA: TGTGCCAGCAGAGAGTACACCGGGGAGCTGTTTTTT.

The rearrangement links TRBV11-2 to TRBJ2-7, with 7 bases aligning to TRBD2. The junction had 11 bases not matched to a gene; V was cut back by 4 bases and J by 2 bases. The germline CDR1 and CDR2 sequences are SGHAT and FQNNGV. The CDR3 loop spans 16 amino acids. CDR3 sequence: CASSSPRLRGTYEQYF. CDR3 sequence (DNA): TGTGCCAGCAGCTCACCCCGCTTGCGGGGGACCTACGAGCAGTACTTC.

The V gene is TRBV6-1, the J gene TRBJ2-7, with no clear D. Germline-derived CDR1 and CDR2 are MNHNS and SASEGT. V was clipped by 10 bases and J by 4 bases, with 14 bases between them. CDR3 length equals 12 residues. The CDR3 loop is CATSSGWYEQYF. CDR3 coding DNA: TGTGCCACCTCGTCTGGATGGTACGAGCAGTACTTC.

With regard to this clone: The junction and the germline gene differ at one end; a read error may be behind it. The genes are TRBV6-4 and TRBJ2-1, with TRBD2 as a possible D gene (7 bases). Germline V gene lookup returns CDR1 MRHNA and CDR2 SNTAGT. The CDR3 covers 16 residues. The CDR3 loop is CASSVTGGGSHNEQFF. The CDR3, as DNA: TGTGCCAGCAGTGTCACGGGCGGGGGCTCCCACAATGAGCAGTTCTTC.

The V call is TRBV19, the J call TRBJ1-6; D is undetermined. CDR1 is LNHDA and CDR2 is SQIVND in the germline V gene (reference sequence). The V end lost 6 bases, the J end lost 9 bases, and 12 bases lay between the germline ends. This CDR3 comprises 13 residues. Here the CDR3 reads CASSLDRFSPLHF. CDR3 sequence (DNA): TGTGCCAGTAGCCTGGATAGGTTTTCACCCCTCCACTTT.

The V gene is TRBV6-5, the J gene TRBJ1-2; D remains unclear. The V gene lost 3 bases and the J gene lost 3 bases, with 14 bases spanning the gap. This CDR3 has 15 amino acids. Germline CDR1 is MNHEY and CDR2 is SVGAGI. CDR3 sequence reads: CASSYIGGNDYGYTF. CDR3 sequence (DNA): TGTGCCAGCAGTTATATCGGCGGCAACGACTATGGCTACACCTTC.

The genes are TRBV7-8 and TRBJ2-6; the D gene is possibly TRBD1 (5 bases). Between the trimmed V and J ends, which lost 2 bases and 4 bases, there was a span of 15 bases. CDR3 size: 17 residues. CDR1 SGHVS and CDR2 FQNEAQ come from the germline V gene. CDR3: CASSLSGISAGANVLTF. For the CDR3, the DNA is TGTGCCAGCAGCTTATCAGGGATATCTGCCGGGGCCAACGTCCTGACTTTC.

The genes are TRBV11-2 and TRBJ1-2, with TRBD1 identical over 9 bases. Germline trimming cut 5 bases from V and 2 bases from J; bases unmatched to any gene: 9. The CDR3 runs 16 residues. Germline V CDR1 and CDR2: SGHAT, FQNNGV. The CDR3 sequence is CASSPRTGEGNYGYTF. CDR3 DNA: TGTGCCAGCAGCCCACGGACAGGGGAAGGGAACTATGGCTACACCTTC.

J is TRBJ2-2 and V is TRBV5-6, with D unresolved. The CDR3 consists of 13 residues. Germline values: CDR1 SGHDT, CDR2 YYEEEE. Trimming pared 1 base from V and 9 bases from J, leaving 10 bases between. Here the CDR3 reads CASSLHLLRELFF. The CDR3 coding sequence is TGTGCCAGCAGCTTGCATCTACTCAGGGAGCTGTTTTTT. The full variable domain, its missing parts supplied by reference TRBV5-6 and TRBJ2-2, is DAGVTQSPTHLIKTRGQQVTLRCSPKSGHDTVSWYQQALGQGPQFIFQYYEEEERQRGNFPDRFSGHQFPNYSSELNVNALLLGDSALYLCASSLHLLRELFFGEGSRLTVL.